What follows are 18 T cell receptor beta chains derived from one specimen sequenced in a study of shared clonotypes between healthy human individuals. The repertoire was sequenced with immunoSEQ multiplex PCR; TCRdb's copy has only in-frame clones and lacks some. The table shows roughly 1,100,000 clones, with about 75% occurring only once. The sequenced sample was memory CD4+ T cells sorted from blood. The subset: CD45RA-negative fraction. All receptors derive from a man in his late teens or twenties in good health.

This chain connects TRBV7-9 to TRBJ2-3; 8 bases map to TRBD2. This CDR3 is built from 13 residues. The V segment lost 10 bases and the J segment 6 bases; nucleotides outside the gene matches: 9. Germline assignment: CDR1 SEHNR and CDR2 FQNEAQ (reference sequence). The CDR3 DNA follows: TGTGCCACCACGAAACTAGCGGAGGATACGCAGTATTTT. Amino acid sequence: CATTKLAEDTQYF.

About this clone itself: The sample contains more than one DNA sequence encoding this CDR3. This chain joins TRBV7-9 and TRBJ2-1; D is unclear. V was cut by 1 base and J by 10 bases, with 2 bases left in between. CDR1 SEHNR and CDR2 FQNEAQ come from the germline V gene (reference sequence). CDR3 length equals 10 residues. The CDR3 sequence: CASSLDEQFF. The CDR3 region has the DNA TGTGCCAGCAGCTTAGACGAGCAGTTCTTC.

The CDR3 region has the DNA TGTGCCACCAAACTAGGGAGGGGCCTTTTAGCCAAAAACATTCAGTACTTC. Translating it yields CATKLGRGLLAKNIQYF. The genes are TRBV19 and TRBJ2-4; TRBD2 aligns across 7 bases. Germline V gives CDR1 LNHDA, CDR2 SQIVND (reference sequence). V shed 10 bases, J shed 0 bases, and the junction held 15 bases outside the gene matches. This CDR3 is 17 amino acids long.

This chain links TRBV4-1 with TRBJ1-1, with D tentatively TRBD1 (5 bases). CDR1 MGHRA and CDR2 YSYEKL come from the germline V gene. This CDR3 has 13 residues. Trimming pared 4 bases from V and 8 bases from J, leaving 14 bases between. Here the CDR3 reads CASSPRQQVEAFF. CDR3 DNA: TGCGCCAGCAGCCCGCGTCAACAGGTGGAAGCTTTCTTT.

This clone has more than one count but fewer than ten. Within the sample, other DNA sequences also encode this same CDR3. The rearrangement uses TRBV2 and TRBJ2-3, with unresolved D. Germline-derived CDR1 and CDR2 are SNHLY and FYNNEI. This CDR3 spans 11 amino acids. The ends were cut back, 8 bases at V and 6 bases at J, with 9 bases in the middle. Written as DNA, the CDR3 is TGTGCCAGCGCTAGAGTGGATACGCAGTATTTT. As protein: CASARVDTQYF.

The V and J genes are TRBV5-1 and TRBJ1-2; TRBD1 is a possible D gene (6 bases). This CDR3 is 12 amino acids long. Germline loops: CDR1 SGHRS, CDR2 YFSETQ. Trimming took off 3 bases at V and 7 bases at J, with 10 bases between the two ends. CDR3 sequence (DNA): TGCGCCAGCAGCTCGGACAGAAGTGGCTACACCTTC. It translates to CASSSDRSGYTF.

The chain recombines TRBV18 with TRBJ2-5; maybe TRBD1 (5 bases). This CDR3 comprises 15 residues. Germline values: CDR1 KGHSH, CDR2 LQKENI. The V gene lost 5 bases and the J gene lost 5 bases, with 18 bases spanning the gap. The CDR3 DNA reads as TGTGCCAGCTCATTACAGATCAGGGCTGGGGAGACCCAGTACTTC. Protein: CASSLQIRAGETQYF.

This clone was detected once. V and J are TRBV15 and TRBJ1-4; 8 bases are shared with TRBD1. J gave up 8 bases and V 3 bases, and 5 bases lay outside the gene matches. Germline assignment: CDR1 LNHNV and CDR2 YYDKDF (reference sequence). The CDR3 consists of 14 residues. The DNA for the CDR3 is TGTGCCACCAGCAGCAAACAGGGGGAAGAAAAACTGTTTTTT. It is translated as CATSSKQGEEKLFF.

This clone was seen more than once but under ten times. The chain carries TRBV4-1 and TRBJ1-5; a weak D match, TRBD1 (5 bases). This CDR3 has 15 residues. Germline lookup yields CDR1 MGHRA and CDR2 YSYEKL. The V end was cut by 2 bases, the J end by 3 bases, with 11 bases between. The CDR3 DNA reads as TGCGCCAGCAGCCAAAGTGACAGATTCAATCAGCCCCAGCATTTT. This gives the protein CASSQSDRFNQPQHF.

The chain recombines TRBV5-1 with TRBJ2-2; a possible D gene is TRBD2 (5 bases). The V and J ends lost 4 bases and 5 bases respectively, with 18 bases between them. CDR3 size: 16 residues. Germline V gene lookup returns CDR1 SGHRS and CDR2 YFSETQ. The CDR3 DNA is TGCGCCAGCAGCGTGACCCCGGTCGGGGAGACCGGGGAGCTGTTTTTT. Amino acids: CASSVTPVGETGELFF.

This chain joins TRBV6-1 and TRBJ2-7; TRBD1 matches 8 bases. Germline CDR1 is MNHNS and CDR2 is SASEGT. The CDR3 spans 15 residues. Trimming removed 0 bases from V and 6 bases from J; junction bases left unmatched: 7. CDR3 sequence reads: CASSEASGGWGEQYF. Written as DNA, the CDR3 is TGTGCCAGCAGTGAAGCGTCAGGGGGCTGGGGCGAGCAGTACTTC.

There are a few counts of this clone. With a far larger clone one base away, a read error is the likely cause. The CDR3 here is CASSSDRGQPQHF. CDR3 coding DNA: TGTGCCAGCAGTTCGGACAGGGGGCAGCCCCAGCATTTT. The chain links TRBV6-5 to TRBJ1-5; 10 bases map to TRBD1. V shed 4 bases, J shed 7 bases, and the junction held 1 base outside the gene matches. The CDR3 extends over 13 amino acids. Germline assignment: CDR1 MNHEY and CDR2 SVGAGI.

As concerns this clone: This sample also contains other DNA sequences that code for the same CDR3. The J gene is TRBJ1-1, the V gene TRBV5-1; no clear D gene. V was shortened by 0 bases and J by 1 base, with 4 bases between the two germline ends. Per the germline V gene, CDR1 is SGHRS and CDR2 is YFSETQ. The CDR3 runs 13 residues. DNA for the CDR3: TGCGCCAGCAGCTTGGACAGGAACACTGAAGCTTTCTTT. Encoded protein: CASSLDRNTEAFF.

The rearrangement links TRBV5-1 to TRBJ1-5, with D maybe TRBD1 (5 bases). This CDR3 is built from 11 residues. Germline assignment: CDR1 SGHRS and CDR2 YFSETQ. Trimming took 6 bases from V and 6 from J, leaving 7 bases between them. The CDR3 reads CASNGTQPQHF. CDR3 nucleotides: TGCGCCAGCAACGGGACTCAGCCCCAGCATTTT.

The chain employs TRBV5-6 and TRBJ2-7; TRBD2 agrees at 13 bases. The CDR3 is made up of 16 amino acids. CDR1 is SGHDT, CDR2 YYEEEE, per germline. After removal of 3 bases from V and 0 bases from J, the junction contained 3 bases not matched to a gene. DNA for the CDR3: TGTGCCAGCAGCTGGGGACTAGCGGGGAGCTCCTACGAGCAGTACTTC. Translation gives CASSWGLAGSSYEQYF.

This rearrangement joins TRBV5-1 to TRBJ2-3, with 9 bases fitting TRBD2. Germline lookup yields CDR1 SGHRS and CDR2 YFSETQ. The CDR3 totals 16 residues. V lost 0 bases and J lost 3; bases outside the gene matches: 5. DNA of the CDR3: TGCGCCAGCAGCTTGGTCCTAGCGGGGATAACAGATACGCAGTATTTT. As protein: CASSLVLAGITDTQYF.

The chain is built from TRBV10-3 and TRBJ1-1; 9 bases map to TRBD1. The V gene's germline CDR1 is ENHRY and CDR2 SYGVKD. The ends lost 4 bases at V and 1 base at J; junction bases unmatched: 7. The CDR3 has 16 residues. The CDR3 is CAISGGRDRANTEAFF. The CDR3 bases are TGTGCCATCAGTGGCGGACGGGACAGGGCGAACACTGAAGCTTTCTTT.

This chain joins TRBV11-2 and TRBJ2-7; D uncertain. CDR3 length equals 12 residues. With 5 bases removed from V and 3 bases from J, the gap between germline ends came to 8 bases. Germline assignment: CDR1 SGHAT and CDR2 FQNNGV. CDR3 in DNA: TGTGCCAGCAGCCCTTCTTTCTACGAGCAGTACTTC. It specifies CASSPSFYEQYF.